Following are 13 T cell receptor beta chains from one sample sequenced in a study of cytomegalovirus exposure and HLA in healthy donors. PCR employed 60 Vbeta and 13 Jbeta primers. Clones were sequenced by immunoSEQ multiplex PCR, and TCRdb holds only the in-frame ones, with some missing. Here the sample spans 150,000 to 200,000 clones, approximately 83% being singletons. What was sequenced was PBMCs. The receptors were sampled from a man younger than 30 in good health and CMV-seropositive.

The table lists this clone with a count of one. This chain links TRBV5-4 with TRBJ2-5, with 10 positions matching TRBD1. J was trimmed by 9 bases and V by 5 bases; bases with no gene match: 4. CDR3 length: 12 amino acids. Germline V gives CDR1 SGHNT, CDR2 YYREEE (reference sequence). The CDR3 here is CASRLDRGAQYF. The CDR3 nucleotides read TGTGCCAGCAGACTGGACAGGGGGGCCCAGTACTTC. The whole variable domain, filled in from reference TRBV5-4 and TRBJ2-5, reads ETGVTQSPTHLIKTRGQQVTLRCSSQSGHNTVSWYQQALGQGPQFIFQYYREEENGRGNFPPRFSGLQFPNYSSELNVNALELDDSALYLCASRLDRGAQYFGPGTRLLVL.

This chain links TRBV5-1 with TRBJ2-6; D remains unclear. The CDR3 sequence is 15 residues long. V was shortened by 7 bases and J by 0 bases, with 11 bases between the two germline ends. CDR1 and CDR2 from the germline V gene are SGHRS and YFSETQ. The CDR3 here is CASHPGSSGANVLTF. CDR3 nucleotides: TGCGCCAGCCACCCGGGTTCCTCTGGGGCCAACGTCCTGACTTTC.

This chain joins TRBV13 and TRBJ2-4, with TRBD1 matching 7 bases. Germline V gene data show CDR1 as PRHDT and CDR2 as FYEKMQ (reference sequence). Trimming took 0 bases from V and 0 from J; bases not matched to a gene: 5. The CDR3 spans 17 residues. This chain's CDR3 is CASSLGRGRGAKNIQYF. Written as DNA, the CDR3 is TGTGCCAGCAGCTTAGGGAGGGGGCGAGGAGCCAAAAACATTCAGTACTTC. Full variable domain (remainder filled in from reference TRBV13 and TRBJ2-4): AAGVIQSPRHLIKEKRETATLKCYPIPRHDTVYWYQQGPGQDPQFLISFYEKMQSDKGSIPDRFSAQQFSDYHSELNMSSLELGDSALYFCASSLGRGRGAKNIQYFGAGTRLSVL.

The gene calls are TRBV2 and TRBJ2-5; perhaps TRBD1 as D (6 bases). The tail of the sequence fits TRBJ2-7 better, so the J call may be wrong. CDR3 length: 15 residues. Germline CDR1 reads SNHLY; CDR2 reads FYNNEI. The DNA of the CDR3 is TGTGCCAGCAGTCCAACAGGGTCTCTCGGGTACGAGCAGTACTTC. Encoded protein: CASSPTGSLGYEQYF.

The chain carries TRBV6-1 and TRBJ2-7; TRBD1 matches 7 bases. CDR1 and CDR2 from the germline V gene are MNHNS and SASEGT. The junction had 9 bases not matched to a gene; V was cut back by 4 bases and J by 3 bases. The CDR3 has 15 amino acids. The DNA of the CDR3 is TGTGCCAGCAGTGTGAGCAGAGGGGGCCTCTACGAGCAGTACTTC. It translates to CASSVSRGGLYEQYF.

V usage is TRBV4-3 and J usage is TRBJ2-5; no clear D. Trimming took off 4 bases at V and 2 bases at J, with 20 bases between the two ends. The CDR3 covers 17 residues. The germline V gene has CDR1 LGHNA and CDR2 YSLEER. CDR3 loop: CASSRLVGRSAQETQYF. The CDR3 bases are TGCGCCAGCAGCCGTCTAGTGGGTAGGAGTGCACAAGAGACCCAGTACTTC.

The chain uses TRBV18 and TRBJ2-1; D may be TRBD2 (6 bases). The V end was cut by 0 bases, the J end by 0 bases, with 12 bases between. CDR3 size: 17 residues. CDR1 is KGHSH, CDR2 LQKENI, per germline. Here the CDR3 DNA reads TGTGCCAGCTCACCACCGTATCGGGGGATCTCCTACAATGAGCAGTTCTTC. This gives the protein CASSPPYRGISYNEQFF.

J is TRBJ2-7 and V is TRBV7-5; TRBD1 is the table's D call and was not checked against the DNA. TRBV7-5 is termed a pseudogene. The CDR3 contains 16 residues. In nucleotides, the CDR3 is TGTGCCAGAAGCCTCGGGACAGAGATTAACCGGTACGAGCAGTACTTC. Encoded protein: CARSLGTEINRYEQYF.

The chain uses TRBV30 and TRBJ1-1; D is unclear. The V end lost 4 bases, the J end lost 2 bases, and 11 bases lay between the germline ends. Germline CDR1 reads GTSNPN; CDR2 reads SVGIG (reference sequence). The CDR3 loop spans 13 amino acids. DNA of the CDR3: TGTGCCTGGACTAACGGGGTAAACACTGAAGCTTTCTTT. It specifies CAWTNGVNTEAFF.

This clone was seen just once. The chain joins TRBV25-1 to TRBJ2-7, with a possible D match to TRBD2 (6 bases). The CDR3 consists of 17 residues. Germline CDR1 and CDR2: MGHDK and SYGVNS. Trimming left V 3 bases short and J 2 bases short, with 20 bases between. The CDR3 loop reads CASSDSEGGVSPYEQYF. In DNA, the CDR3 is TGTGCCAGCAGTGATTCCGAGGGCGGGGTCTCCCCCTACGAGCAGTACTTC.

This chain uses TRBV30 with TRBJ2-7; maybe TRBD1 (5 bases). Trimming removed 3 bases at V and 6 bases at J, with 9 bases between. Per germline, CDR1 GTSNPN and CDR2 SVGIG (reference sequence). The CDR3 runs to 11 residues. The CDR3 reads CAWRGPSEQYF. The DNA for the CDR3 is TGTGCCTGGAGGGGGCCATCCGAGCAGTACTTC.

V gene TRBV15 combines with J gene TRBJ1-5, with a tentative D call TRBD1 (5 bases). Germline CDR1 LNHNV, CDR2 YYDKDF (reference sequence). V was pared by 1 base and J by 9 bases, with 16 bases between. This CDR3 comprises 15 residues. Here the CDR3 DNA reads TGTGCCACCAGCAGAGGACCAACAGGATCACGGCCCCAGCATTTT. Translation: CATSRGPTGSRPQHF.

The J gene is TRBJ2-1, the V gene TRBV12-2; the table's D call, TRBD2, was not checked against the DNA. TRBV12-2 is a listed pseudogene. The CDR3 is 16 residues long. CDR3 loop: CASRKREGGSYNEQFF. DNA of the CDR3: TGTGCAAGTCGCAAGAGGGAGGGCGGCTCCTACAATGAGCAGTTCTTC.